One T cell receptor beta chain is described in this entry. Its antigen is unknown. This may arise from a read error, as a much more abundant clone is one base away. The sample belongs to a study of breast tumors, draining lymph nodes, adjacent tissues. Study conclusions and caveats: Tumor TCR diversity was below lymph nodes but above nontumor tissue.

In TCRdb, the multiplex PCR reads were re-called with MiXCR into one record per CDR3 protein. The sample shows 100,000 or so distinct CDR3 sequences, around 21% of them seen only once. This CDR3 is 15 amino acids long. Per germline, CDR1 MNHNY and CDR2 SVGAGI (reference sequence). Breast cancer patients provided tissue from their axillary draining lymph nodes. V gene TRBV6-6 combines with J gene TRBJ2-1; 10 positions agree with TRBD1. The source of this sequence is a female donor with breast cancer. Some clones in this sample may be carry-over from other donors' samples. Sequencing was carried out using axillary lymph node tissue. In DNA form, the CDR3 reads TGTGCCAGCAGTTTCCGACAGGGGGCAAACAATGAGCAGTCCTTC. This encodes CASSFRQGANNEQSF.